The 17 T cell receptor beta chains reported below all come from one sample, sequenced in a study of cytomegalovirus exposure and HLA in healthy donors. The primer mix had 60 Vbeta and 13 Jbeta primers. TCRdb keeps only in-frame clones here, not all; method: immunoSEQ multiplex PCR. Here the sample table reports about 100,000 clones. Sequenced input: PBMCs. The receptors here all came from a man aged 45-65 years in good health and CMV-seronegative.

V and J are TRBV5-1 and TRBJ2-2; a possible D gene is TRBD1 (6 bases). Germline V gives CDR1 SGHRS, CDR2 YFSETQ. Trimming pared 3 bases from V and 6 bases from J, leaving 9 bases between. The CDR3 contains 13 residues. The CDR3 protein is CASSSGQSGELFF. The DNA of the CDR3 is TGCGCCAGCAGCTCTGGACAGTCCGGGGAGCTGTTTTTT.

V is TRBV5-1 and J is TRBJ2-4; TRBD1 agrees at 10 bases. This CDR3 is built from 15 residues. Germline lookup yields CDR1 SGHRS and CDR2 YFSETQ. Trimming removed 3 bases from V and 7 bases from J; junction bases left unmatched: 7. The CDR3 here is CASSWEGQGFNIQYF. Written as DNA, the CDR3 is TGCGCCAGCAGCTGGGAGGGACAGGGGTTTAACATTCAGTACTTC.

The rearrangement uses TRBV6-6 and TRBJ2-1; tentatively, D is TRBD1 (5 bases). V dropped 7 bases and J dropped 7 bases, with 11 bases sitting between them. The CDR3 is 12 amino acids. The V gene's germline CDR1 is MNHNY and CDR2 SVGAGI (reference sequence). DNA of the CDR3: TGTGCCAGCACCCTCTCAGGGAATGAGCAGTTCTTC. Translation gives CASTLSGNEQFF.

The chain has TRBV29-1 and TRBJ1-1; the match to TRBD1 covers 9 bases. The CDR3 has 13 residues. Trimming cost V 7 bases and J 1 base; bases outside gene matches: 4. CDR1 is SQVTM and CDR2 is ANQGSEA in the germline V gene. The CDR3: CSAATGGNTEAFF. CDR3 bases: TGCAGCGCGGCGACAGGGGGGAACACTGAAGCTTTCTTT.

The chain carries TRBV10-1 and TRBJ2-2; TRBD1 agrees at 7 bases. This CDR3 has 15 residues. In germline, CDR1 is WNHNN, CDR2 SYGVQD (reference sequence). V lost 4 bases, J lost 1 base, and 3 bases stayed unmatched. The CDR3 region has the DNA TGCGCCAGCAGTGCCGGGACAGTGAACACCGGGGAGCTGTTTTTT. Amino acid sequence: CASSAGTVNTGELFF.

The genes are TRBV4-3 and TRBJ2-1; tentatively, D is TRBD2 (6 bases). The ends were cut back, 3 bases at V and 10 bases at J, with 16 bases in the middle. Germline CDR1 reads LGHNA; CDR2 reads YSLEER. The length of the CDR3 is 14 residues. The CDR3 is CASSHPSTGEEQFF. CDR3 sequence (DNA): TGCGCCAGCAGCCACCCATCGACGGGAGAGGAGCAGTTCTTC.

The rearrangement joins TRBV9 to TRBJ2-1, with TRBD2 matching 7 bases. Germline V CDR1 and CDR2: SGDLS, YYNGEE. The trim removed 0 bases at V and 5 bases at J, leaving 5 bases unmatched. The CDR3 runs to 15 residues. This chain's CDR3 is CASSVGASGHNEQFF. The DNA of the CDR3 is TGTGCCAGCAGCGTAGGTGCTAGCGGTCACAATGAGCAGTTCTTC.

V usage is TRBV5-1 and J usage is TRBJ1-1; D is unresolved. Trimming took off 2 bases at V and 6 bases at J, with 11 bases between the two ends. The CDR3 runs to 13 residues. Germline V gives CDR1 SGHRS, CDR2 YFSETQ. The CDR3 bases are TGCGCCAGCAGCTTCAGAGGGTTTGCTGAAGCTTTCTTT. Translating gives CASSFRGFAEAFF.

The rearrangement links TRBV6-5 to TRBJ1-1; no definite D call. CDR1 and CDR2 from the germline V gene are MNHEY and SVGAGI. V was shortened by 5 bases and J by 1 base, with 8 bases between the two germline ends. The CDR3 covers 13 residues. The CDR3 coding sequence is TGTGCCAGCAGTACCCGACAGAACACTGAAGCTTTCTTT. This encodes CASSTRQNTEAFF.

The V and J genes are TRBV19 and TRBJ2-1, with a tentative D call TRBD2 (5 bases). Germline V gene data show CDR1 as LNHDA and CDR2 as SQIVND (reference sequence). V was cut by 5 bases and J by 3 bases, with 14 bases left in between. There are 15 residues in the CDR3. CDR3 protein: CASSPSPEGYNEQFF. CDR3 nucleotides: TGTGCCAGTAGTCCTTCGCCTGAGGGCTACAATGAGCAGTTCTTC.

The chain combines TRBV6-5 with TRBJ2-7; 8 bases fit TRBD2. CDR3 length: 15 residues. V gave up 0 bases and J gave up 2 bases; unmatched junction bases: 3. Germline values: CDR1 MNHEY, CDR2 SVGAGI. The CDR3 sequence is CASSYSSGGAYEQYF. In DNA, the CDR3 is TGTGCCAGCAGTTACTCGAGCGGGGGCGCCTACGAGCAGTACTTC.

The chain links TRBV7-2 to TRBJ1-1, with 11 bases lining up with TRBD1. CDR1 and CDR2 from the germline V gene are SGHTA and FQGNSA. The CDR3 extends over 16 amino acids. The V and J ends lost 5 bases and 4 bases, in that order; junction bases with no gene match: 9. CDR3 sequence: CASSPTRDRGITEAFF. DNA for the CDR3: TGTGCCAGCAGCCCCACCCGGGACAGGGGGATCACTGAAGCTTTCTTT.

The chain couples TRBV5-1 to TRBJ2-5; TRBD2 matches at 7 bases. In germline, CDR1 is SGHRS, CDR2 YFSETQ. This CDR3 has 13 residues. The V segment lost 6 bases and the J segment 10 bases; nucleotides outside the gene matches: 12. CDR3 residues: CASTGAGPGGQYF. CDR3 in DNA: TGCGCCAGCACCGGGGCGGGCCCGGGGGGCCAGTACTTC.

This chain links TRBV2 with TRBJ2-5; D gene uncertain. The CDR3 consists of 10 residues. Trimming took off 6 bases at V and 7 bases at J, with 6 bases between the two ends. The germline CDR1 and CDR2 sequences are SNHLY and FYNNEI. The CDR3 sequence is CASRSGTQYF. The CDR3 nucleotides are TGTGCCAGCAGGAGTGGGACCCAGTACTTC.

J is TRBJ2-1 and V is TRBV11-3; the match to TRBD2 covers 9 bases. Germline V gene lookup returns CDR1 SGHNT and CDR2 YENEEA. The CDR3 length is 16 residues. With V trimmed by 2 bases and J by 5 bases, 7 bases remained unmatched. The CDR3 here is CASSLFGSSGNNEQFF. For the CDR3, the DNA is TGTGCCAGCAGCTTATTTGGTTCTAGCGGGAACAATGAGCAGTTCTTC. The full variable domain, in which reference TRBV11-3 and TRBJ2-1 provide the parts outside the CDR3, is EAGVVQSPRYKIIEKKQPVAFWCNPISGHNTLYWYLQNLGQGPELLIRYENEEAVDDSQLPKDRFSAERLKGVDSTLKIQPAELGDSAVYLCASSLFGSSGNNEQFFGPGTRLTVL.

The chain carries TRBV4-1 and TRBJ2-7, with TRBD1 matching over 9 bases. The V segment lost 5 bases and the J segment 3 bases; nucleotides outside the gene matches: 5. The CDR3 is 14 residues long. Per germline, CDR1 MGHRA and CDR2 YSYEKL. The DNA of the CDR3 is TGCGCCAGCAGCGGCCGGGACAGGGACTACGAGCAGTACTTC. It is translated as CASSGRDRDYEQYF.

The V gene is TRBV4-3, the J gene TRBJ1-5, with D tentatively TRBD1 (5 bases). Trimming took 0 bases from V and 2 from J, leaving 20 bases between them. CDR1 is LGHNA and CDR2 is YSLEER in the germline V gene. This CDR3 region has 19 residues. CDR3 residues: CASSQDFGGYNGGNQPQHF. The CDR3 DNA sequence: TGCGCCAGCAGCCAAGATTTCGGGGGGTATAATGGAGGCAATCAGCCCCAGCATTTT.